Each of the 26 T cell receptor beta chains below was sequenced from the same sample in a study of blood T cell repertoires in COVID-19. Sequenced by immunoSEQ multiplex PCR; TCRdb stores in-frame clones only, minus some. The data contain about 140,000 clones, 75% to 85% of them seen just once; the ten biggest clones take up roughly a tenth. The sequencing input was peripheral blood. The source of these receptors is a man between 60 and 70 years old with active or convalescent COVID-19.

Written as DNA, the CDR3 is TGTGCCAGTAGTAGGGACAGGGGGCACAATCAGCCCCAGCATTTT. Its protein is CASSRDRGHNQPQHF. This chain connects TRBV19 to TRBJ1-5; TRBD1 matches at 12 bases. Germline V lookup: CDR1 LNHDA, CDR2 SQIVND (reference sequence). J lost 3 bases, V lost 4 bases, and 1 base had no gene match. The CDR3 contains 15 residues.

This rearrangement joins TRBV2 to TRBJ1-5; D may be TRBD1 (6 bases). The CDR3 is 15 amino acids. Germline CDR1 SNHLY, CDR2 FYNNEI. V lost 6 bases and J lost 4, with 16 bases in between. CDR3 sequence: CASSGDLRGNQPQHF. The CDR3 coding sequence is TGTGCCAGCAGCGGCGATTTGAGGGGGAATCAGCCCCAGCATTTT. Filled out from reference TRBV2 and TRBJ1-5, the complete variable domain reads EPEVTQTPSHQVTQMGQEVILRCVPISNHLYFYWYRQILGQKVEFLVSFYNNEISEKSEIFDDQFSVERPDGSNFTLKIRSTKLEDSAMYFCASSGDLRGNQPQHFGDGTRLSIL.

J is TRBJ2-6 and V is TRBV27; the match to TRBD1 covers 7 bases. With 4 bases clipped from V and 6 bases from J, the junction kept 9 bases outside the gene matches. This CDR3 has 16 residues. Per the germline V gene, CDR1 is MNHEY and CDR2 is SMNVEV (reference sequence). The CDR3 sequence: CASSSGDRRLANVLTF. DNA for the CDR3: TGTGCCAGCAGTTCTGGGGACAGAAGGTTGGCCAACGTCCTGACTTTC.

The genes are TRBV6-5 and TRBJ1-2, with 9 positions matching TRBD1. This CDR3 region has 15 residues. In germline, CDR1 is MNHEY, CDR2 SVGAGI. With V trimmed by 2 bases and J by 6 bases, 7 bases remained unmatched. CDR3 protein: CASSYTQGAVDGYTF. The CDR3 nucleotides are TGTGCCAGCAGTTACACACAGGGGGCGGTGGATGGCTACACCTTC.

J is TRBJ1-3 and V is TRBV4-3; 7 bases match TRBD1. This CDR3 has 16 amino acids. Germline V gives CDR1 LGHNA, CDR2 YSLEER. Trimming removed 4 bases from V and 0 bases from J; junction bases left unmatched: 6. The CDR3 is CASSREGQLSGNTIYF. CDR3 bases: TGCGCCAGCAGCCGCGAGGGACAGCTCTCTGGAAACACCATATATTTT.

The chain carries TRBV4-1 and TRBJ1-2, with 7 nucleotides matching TRBD1. The CDR3 runs 15 residues. The germline V gene has CDR1 MGHRA and CDR2 YSYEKL. With V trimmed by 1 base and J by 4 bases, 6 bases remained unmatched. DNA for the CDR3: TGCGCCAGCAGCCAAGGTGGGACAGCACTCTATGGCTACACCTTC. Its protein product is CASSQGGTALYGYTF.

Only a few counts were recorded for this clone. V is TRBV2 and J is TRBJ1-4; D remains unclear. CDR1 is SNHLY and CDR2 is FYNNEI in the germline V gene. This CDR3 contains 14 residues. The V end lost 5 bases, the J end lost 7 bases, and 14 bases lay between the germline ends. The CDR3 DNA sequence: TGTGCCAGCAGTCCGGCCCGAGCGACTGAAAAACTGTTTTTT. Its translation: CASSPARATEKLFF.

The V and J genes are TRBV6-5 and TRBJ2-7, with 8 bases matching TRBD2. Germline V gives CDR1 MNHEY, CDR2 SVGAGI. The CDR3 length is 15 residues. Unmatched junction bases numbered 9, after V lost 6 bases and J lost 2 bases. CDR3 nucleotide sequence: TGTGCCAGCAGGTCCAGCGGGAGTATTACCTACGAGCAGTACGTC. Translation: CASRSSGSITYEQYV.

The V and J genes are TRBV19 and TRBJ1-1; TRBD1 might be the D (5 bases). The V gene's germline CDR1 is LNHDA and CDR2 SQIVND (reference sequence). This CDR3 has 15 amino acids. With 5 bases removed from V and 1 base from J, the gap between germline ends came to 14 bases. CDR3 nucleotide sequence: TGTGCCAGTAGTTGGGTGGACAATAGGAACACTGAAGCTTTCTTT. Its translation: CASSWVDNRNTEAFF.

The V gene is TRBV11-2, the J gene TRBJ2-1, with 11 bases lining up with TRBD2. Unmatched junction bases numbered 5, after V lost 4 bases and J lost 9 bases. The CDR3 totals 14 residues. Germline loops: CDR1 SGHAT, CDR2 FQNNGV. The CDR3 reads CASSSTSGDREQFF. The CDR3, as DNA: TGTGCCAGCAGCTCGACTAGCGGGGATCGTGAGCAGTTCTTC.

J is TRBJ1-3 and V is TRBV28; 10 positions agree with TRBD1. The germline V gene has CDR1 MDHEN and CDR2 SYDVKM. V was pared by 8 bases and J by 6 bases, with 1 base of the junction left unmatched. This CDR3 has 12 residues. Here the CDR3 reads CASGTGENTIYF. CDR3 coding DNA: TGTGCCAGCGGGACAGGGGAAAACACCATATATTTT.

The genes are TRBV19 and TRBJ1-5, with 11 bases identical to TRBD1. Germline-derived CDR1 and CDR2 are LNHDA and SQIVND (reference sequence). The CDR3 has 18 residues. Trimming at V came to 3 bases and at J to 0 bases, leaving 7 bases not matched to a gene. The CDR3 region is CASSISGTGGDSNQPQHF. CDR3 sequence (DNA): TGTGCCAGTAGTATCAGTGGGACAGGGGGAGATAGCAATCAGCCCCAGCATTTT.

This clone was detected only a few times. The chain couples TRBV6-5 to TRBJ1-6; maybe TRBD1 (5 bases). Trimming stripped 6 bases from V and 3 bases from J, with 12 bases between. Germline V gene data show CDR1 as MNHEY and CDR2 as SVGAGI. The CDR3 is 15 residues long. The CDR3 nucleotides read TGTGCCAGCAGAGCAGGGATCGGCTATAATTCACCCCTCCACTTT. Amino acids: CASRAGIGYNSPLHF.

The gene calls are TRBV18 and TRBJ1-1; D is unresolved. The CDR3 is made up of 18 amino acids. V was trimmed by 0 bases and J by 5 bases, leaving 22 bases between them. Germline V CDR1 and CDR2: KGHSH, LQKENI. The CDR3 DNA sequence: TGTGCCAGCTCACCACCGTTAAGGAGAGAGGGCGTACGGACTGAAGCTTTCTTT. Translated: CASSPPLRREGVRTEAFF.

The V call is TRBV30, the J call TRBJ1-2, with D uncertain. The CDR3 contains 14 residues. Looked up from germline, CDR1 is GTSNPN and CDR2 is SVGIG (reference sequence). Trimming took 4 bases from V and 4 from J, leaving 16 bases between them. This CDR3 reads CAWTPGIYGYGYTF. For the CDR3, the DNA is TGTGCCTGGACCCCCGGGATATACGGCTATGGCTACACCTTC.

This chain uses TRBV7-2 with TRBJ1-2, with TRBD1 matching over 7 bases. CDR1 SGHTA and CDR2 FQGNSA come from the germline V gene. Germline trimming cut 7 bases from V and 6 bases from J; bases unmatched to any gene: 8. The CDR3 is 13 amino acids. CDR3 in amino acids: CASTEQGPNGYTF. The CDR3 region has the DNA TGTGCCAGCACAGAACAGGGGCCGAATGGCTACACCTTC.

V is TRBV30 and J is TRBJ1-3, with D unclear. Germline-derived CDR1 and CDR2 are GTSNPN and SVGIG (reference sequence). The CDR3 runs to 13 residues. Between the trimmed V and J ends, which lost 4 bases and 0 bases, there was a span of 7 bases. CDR3 sequence reads: CAWNRDSGNTIYF. Written as DNA, the CDR3 is TGTGCCTGGAATCGAGACTCTGGAAACACCATATATTTT.

The V gene is TRBV27, the J gene TRBJ2-1; 14 bases fit TRBD2. Trimming removed 5 bases from V and 8 bases from J; junction bases left unmatched: 11. The germline V gene encodes CDR1 MNHEY and CDR2 SMNVEV (reference sequence). There are 17 residues in the CDR3. The CDR3 loop is CASSPQGLAGVSDEQFF. DNA of the CDR3: TGTGCCAGCAGTCCCCAGGGACTAGCGGGAGTGTCCGATGAGCAGTTCTTC.

Note on this clone: Germline and junction disagree at one end, which may indicate a read error. The V gene is TRBV7-2, the J gene TRBJ2-7, with D maybe TRBD2 (6 bases). CDR3 length: 14 amino acids. Germline V lookup: CDR1 SGHTA, CDR2 FQGNSA. CDR3 amino acids: CASCLGGSSYEQYF. Written as DNA, the CDR3 is TGTGCCAGCTGCTTGGGGGGTAGCTCCTACGAGCAGTACTTC.

The CDR3 sequence is CASSSYREGISEQYV. CDR3 sequence (DNA): TGTGCCAGCAGTTCATACCGGGAGGGTATATCCGAGCAGTACGTC. This chain joins TRBV27 and TRBJ2-7; 8 nucleotides agree with TRBD2. CDR1 and CDR2 from the germline V gene are MNHEY and SMNVEV (reference sequence). V shed 4 bases, J shed 6 bases, and the junction held 11 bases outside the gene matches. This CDR3 is built from 15 residues.

V usage is TRBV10-3 and J usage is TRBJ2-3, with TRBD2 matching over 8 bases. The germline gives CDR1 ENHRY, CDR2 SYGVKD. CDR3 length equals 17 residues. The V gene end was trimmed by 0 bases and the J gene end by 4 bases; junction bases not matched to a gene: 9. The CDR3 DNA reads as TGTGCCATCAGTGAGTCGACCGGGGGGGGTCAGGCAGATACGCAGTATTTT. Amino acids: CAISESTGGGQADTQYF.

The V and J genes are TRBV6-5 and TRBJ1-2; 8 positions match TRBD1. Germline values: CDR1 MNHEY, CDR2 SVGAGI. The CDR3 is made up of 15 amino acids. The V segment lost 5 bases and the J segment 3 bases; nucleotides outside the gene matches: 8. CDR3 DNA: TGTGCCAGCAGTACCCCCAGGGGGCGCGACTATGGCTACACCTTC. This translates into CASSTPRGRDYGYTF.

This sequence joins TRBV11-3 and TRBJ2-1, with 11 bases identical to TRBD2. The junction had 6 bases not matched to a gene; V was cut back by 0 bases and J by 2 bases. The CDR3 has 18 amino acids. Germline CDR1 reads SGHNT; CDR2 reads YENEEA. CDR3 residues: CASSLDLLAGGAYNEQFF. The CDR3 DNA is TGTGCCAGCAGCTTAGATCTCCTAGCGGGAGGCGCCTACAATGAGCAGTTCTTC.

V and J are TRBV18 and TRBJ1-2, with D hard to call. The germline gives CDR1 KGHSH, CDR2 LQKENI. CDR3 size: 14 residues. V was clipped by 2 bases and J by 2 bases, with 9 bases between them. The CDR3 sequence is CASSPGSGNYGYTF. The CDR3 bases are TGTGCCAGCTCACCAGGGTCAGGAAACTATGGCTACACCTTC.

The chain carries TRBV2 and TRBJ1-5; D is unclear. Germline CDR1 SNHLY, CDR2 FYNNEI. V was cut by 3 bases and J by 6 bases, with 18 bases left in between. The CDR3 has 16 residues. CDR3 sequence: CASSDEPGHEFQPQHF. DNA for the CDR3: TGTGCCAGCAGTGATGAGCCAGGTCATGAGTTTCAGCCCCAGCATTTT. Variable domain in full (rest from reference TRBV2 and TRBJ1-5): EPEVTQTPSHQVTQMGQEVILRCVPISNHLYFYWYRQILGQKVEFLVSFYNNEISEKSEIFDDQFSVERPDGSNFTLKIRSTKLEDSAMYFCASSDEPGHEFQPQHFGDGTRLSIL.

The V and J genes are TRBV7-2 and TRBJ2-3; 10 nucleotides align to TRBD2. The trim removed 5 bases at V and 7 bases at J, leaving 6 bases unmatched. The CDR3 runs to 14 residues. CDR1 and CDR2 from the germline V gene are SGHTA and FQGNSA. The CDR3 DNA follows: TGTGCCAGCAGCAACAGCGGGAGGGCGTATACGCAGTATTTT. Its translation is CASSNSGRAYTQYF.